The 10 T cell receptor beta chains presented below share a single source sample, sequenced in a study of technical replicates of blood from a few donors. Assay used: immunoSEQ multiplex PCR; TCRdb lists only in-frame clones, some missing. The profile shows 65,000 to 70,000 clones, 75% to 90% of them singletons. The sample consisted of PBMCs. All receptors come from a human donor in good health. Some clones in this sample may be carry-over from other donors' samples.

The rearrangement uses TRBV7-2 and TRBJ2-1; 11 bases align to TRBD1. The CDR3 runs to 19 residues. The germline gives CDR1 SGHTA, CDR2 FQGNSA. The V segment lost 2 bases and the J segment 4 bases; nucleotides outside the gene matches: 13. CDR3 sequence: CASSLPNRTGGASYNEQFF. The CDR3, as DNA: TGTGCCAGCAGCTTACCTAACAGGACAGGGGGCGCAAGTTACAATGAGCAGTTCTTC.

J is TRBJ2-1 and V is TRBV14, with TRBD2 matching over 8 bases. Germline-derived CDR1 and CDR2 are SGHDN and FVKESK. V gave up 4 bases and J gave up 9 bases; unmatched junction bases: 11. The CDR3 has 15 amino acids. The CDR3 region is CASSRQSRGGSEQFF. The CDR3 DNA reads as TGTGCCAGCAGCCGCCAATCTCGGGGGGGCAGTGAGCAGTTCTTC.

V usage is TRBV5-6 and J usage is TRBJ2-7, with TRBD1 as a possible D gene (7 bases). The length of the CDR3 is 15 residues. CDR1 and CDR2 (germline): SGHDT, YYEEEE. The V end lost 4 bases, the J end lost 7 bases, and 21 bases lay between the germline ends. As DNA, the CDR3 is TGTGCCAGCAGCCCAGGGGGACTCCCCAGAGGTGAGCAGTACTTC. This encodes CASSPGGLPRGEQYF.

The J gene is TRBJ1-3, the V gene TRBV18, with D possibly TRBD1 on 5 matching bases. Between the trimmed V and J ends, which lost 4 bases and 0 bases, there was a span of 10 bases. Germline CDR1 reads KGHSH; CDR2 reads LQKENI. The CDR3 contains 15 residues. The chain's CDR3 is CASSRTRDSGNTIYF. The CDR3 nucleotides are TGTGCCAGCTCACGAACCAGGGACTCTGGAAACACCATATATTTT.

The J gene is TRBJ2-1, the V gene TRBV7-8; TRBD1 agrees at 12 bases. The germline V gene has CDR1 SGHVS and CDR2 FQNEAQ. The length of the CDR3 is 17 residues. V dropped 4 bases and J dropped 4; count of bases not matched to a gene: 8. The CDR3 loop is CASSSWDRGRGYNEQFF. The CDR3 nucleotides read TGTGCCAGCAGCTCCTGGGACAGGGGGCGCGGGTACAATGAGCAGTTCTTC.

The V call is TRBV4-2, the J call TRBJ1-2; 8 nucleotides line up with TRBD1. V gave up 4 bases and J gave up 3 bases; unmatched junction bases: 4. Per the germline V gene, CDR1 is LGHNA and CDR2 is YNFKEQ. The length of the CDR3 is 14 residues. CDR3 protein: CASSRRGQDYGYTF. CDR3 bases: TGTGCCAGCAGCCGCAGGGGGCAGGACTATGGCTACACCTTC.

The V gene is TRBV5-4, the J gene TRBJ2-3; 14 bases map to TRBD2. V shed 4 bases and J 4 bases; nucleotides not matched to a gene: 11. The CDR3 sequence is 18 residues long. Germline loops: CDR1 SGHNT, CDR2 YYREEE (reference sequence). This CDR3 reads CASSGGTSGRKGSDTQYF. The CDR3 DNA reads TGTGCCAGCAGCGGGGGGACTAGCGGGAGAAAGGGGTCAGATACGCAGTATTTT.

The chain has TRBV30 and TRBJ2-3; TRBD1 might be the D (6 bases). The CDR3 runs 15 residues. Germline V gives CDR1 GTSNPN, CDR2 SVGIG (reference sequence). V dropped 0 bases and J dropped 0 bases, with 10 bases sitting between them. For the CDR3, the DNA is TGTGCCTGGAGTGTAGGGACATCTAGCACAGATACGCAGTATTTT. Residues: CAWSVGTSSTDTQYF.

The sample holds many counts of this clone. The rearrangement uses TRBV5-1 and TRBJ2-7; a weak D match, TRBD2 (5 bases). This CDR3 comprises 14 residues. Per the germline V gene, CDR1 is SGHRS and CDR2 is YFSETQ. Trimming stripped 0 bases from V and 2 bases from J, with 9 bases between. The CDR3 coding sequence is TGCGCCAGCAGCTTGGCCGGACTCCCCTACGAGCAGTACTTC. Amino acid sequence: CASSLAGLPYEQYF. The full variable domain, completed using reference TRBV5-1 and TRBJ2-7, is KAGVTQTPRYLIKTRGQQVTLSCSPISGHRSVSWYQQTPGQGLQFLFEYFSETQRNKGNFPGRFSGRQFSNSRSEMNVSTLELGDSALYLCASSLAGLPYEQYFGPGTRLTVT.

This clone has a single count. The V gene is TRBV11-1, the J gene TRBJ2-2; maybe TRBD2 (5 bases). With 5 bases removed from V and 5 bases from J, the gap between germline ends came to 9 bases. Per germline, CDR1 SGHAT and CDR2 FQDESV (reference sequence). The CDR3 contains 13 residues. CDR3 in amino acids: CASSQRLTGELFF. Written as DNA, the CDR3 is TGTGCCAGCAGCCAGAGACTAACCGGGGAGCTGTTTTTT.